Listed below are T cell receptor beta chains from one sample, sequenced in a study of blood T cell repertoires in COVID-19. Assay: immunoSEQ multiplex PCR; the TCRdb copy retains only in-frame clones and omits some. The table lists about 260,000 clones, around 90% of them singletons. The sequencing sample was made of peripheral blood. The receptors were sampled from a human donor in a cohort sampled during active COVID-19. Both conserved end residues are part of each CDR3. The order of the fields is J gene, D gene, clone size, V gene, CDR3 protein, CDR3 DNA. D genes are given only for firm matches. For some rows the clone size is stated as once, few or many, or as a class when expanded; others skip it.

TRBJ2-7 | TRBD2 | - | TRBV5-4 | CASSKSGASTYEQYF | TGTGCCAGCAGTAAGAGCGGGGCTTCCACCTACGAGCAGTACTTC
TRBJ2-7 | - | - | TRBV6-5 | CASSFNGGGLAYEQYF | TGTGCCAGCAGTTTTAATGGGGGGGGCCTCGCCTACGAGCAGTACTTC
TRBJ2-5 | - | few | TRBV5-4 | CAGRAEAGETQYF | TGTGCCGGTCGAGCTGAAGCCGGAGAGACCCAGTACTTC
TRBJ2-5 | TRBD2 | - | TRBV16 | CASSRGLAGNYQETQYF | TGTGCCAGCAGTCGAGGACTAGCGGGGAATTACCAAGAGACCCAGTACTTC
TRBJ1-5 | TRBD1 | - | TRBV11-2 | CASSSRREGAPGQPQHF | TGTGCCAGCAGCTCTCGCCGAGAGGGGGCCCCGGGACAGCCCCAGCATTTT
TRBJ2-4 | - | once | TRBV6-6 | CASSSWQAKAKNIQYF | TGTGCCAGCAGTTCTTGGCAGGCTAAAGCCAAAAACATTCAGTACTTC
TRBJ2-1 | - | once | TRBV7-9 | CASSLTSKTPGLFF | TGTGCCAGCAGCTTGACTAGTAAGACCCCCGGTCTGTTCTTC
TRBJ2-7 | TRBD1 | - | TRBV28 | CAIQDRAVSGEQYF | TGTGCCATCCAGGACAGGGCGGTTTCCGGGGAGCAGTACTTC
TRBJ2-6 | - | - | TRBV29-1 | CSVTQFSGANVLTF | TGCAGCGTTACCCAGTTCTCTGGGGCCAACGTCCTGACTTTC
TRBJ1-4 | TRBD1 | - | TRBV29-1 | CSATGTGNEKLFF | TGCAGCGCGACCGGGACAGGGAATGAAAAACTGTTTTTT
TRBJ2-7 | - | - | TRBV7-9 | CASTPPTNYEQYF | TGTGCCAGCACCCCCCCGACTAACTACGAGCAGTACTTC
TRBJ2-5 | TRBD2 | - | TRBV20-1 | CSASRGLAGASQETQYF | TGCAGTGCTAGTCGCGGACTAGCGGGGGCCTCCCAAGAGACCCAGTACTTC
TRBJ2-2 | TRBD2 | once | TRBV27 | CASMGTSWGELFF | TGTGCCAGCATGGGGACTAGTTGGGGGGAGCTGTTTTTT
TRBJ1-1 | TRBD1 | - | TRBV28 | CASSRQGGRAEAFF | TGTGCCAGCAGTCGACAGGGGGGAAGGGCTGAAGCTTTCTTT
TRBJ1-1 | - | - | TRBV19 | CASSMFGRVPEAFF | TGTGCCAGTAGTATGTTTGGTCGAGTTCCTGAAGCTTTCTTT
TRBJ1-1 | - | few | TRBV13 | CASSTLRDSNTEAFF | TGTGCCAGCAGCACACTACGGGATTCGAACACTGAAGCTTTCTTT
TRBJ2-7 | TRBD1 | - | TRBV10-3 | CAISESGAGGSYEQYF | TGTGCCATCAGTGAGTCTGGGGCAGGGGGATCCTACGAGCAGTACTTC
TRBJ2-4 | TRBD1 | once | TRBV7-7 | CASSAPGTGSNIQYF | TGTGCTAGCAGCGCGCCCGGGACAGGGTCAAACATTCAGTACTTC
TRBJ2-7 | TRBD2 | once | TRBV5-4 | CASSPRSSGSSYEQYF | TGTGCCAGCAGCCCTCGTTCTAGCGGGAGCTCCTACGAGCAGTACTTC
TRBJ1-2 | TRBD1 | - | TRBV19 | CASSISRDRNYGYTF | TGTGCCAGTAGTATCAGTAGGGACAGAAACTATGGCTACACCTTC
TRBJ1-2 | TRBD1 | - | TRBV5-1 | CASSFGSPGQGYGYTF | TGCGCCAGCAGCTTTGGGTCGCCGGGACAGGGCTATGGCTACACCTTC
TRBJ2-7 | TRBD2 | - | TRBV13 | CASSSLGLGRPYEQYF | TGTGCCAGCAGCTCTCTGGGACTAGGGCGACCCTACGAGCAGTACTTC
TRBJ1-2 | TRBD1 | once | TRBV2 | CASSLDRDQINYGYTF | TGTGCCAGCAGTTTGGACAGGGACCAGATTAACTATGGCTACACCTTC
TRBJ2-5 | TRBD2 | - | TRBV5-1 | CASSRRGGRETQYF | TGCGCCAGCAGCCGGCGGGGCGGGAGGGAGACCCAGTACTTC
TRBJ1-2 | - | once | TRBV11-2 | CASSLGAAYGYTF | TGTGCCAGCAGCTTAGGGGCAGCCTATGGCTACACCTTC
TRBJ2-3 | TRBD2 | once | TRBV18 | CASSPSAGGTDTQYF | TGTGCCAGCTCACCTTCAGCGGGGGGAACAGATACGCAGTATTTT
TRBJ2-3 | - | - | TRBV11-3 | CASSLGLRTEARADTQYF | TGTGCCAGCAGCTTGGGTCTCAGGACAGAAGCTCGGGCAGATACGCAGTATTTT
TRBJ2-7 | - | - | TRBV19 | CASSISASTYEQYF | TGTGCCAGTAGTATATCTGCGAGTACCTACGAGCAGTACTTC
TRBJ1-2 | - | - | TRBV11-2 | CASSPGSTNYGYTF | TGTGCCAGCAGTCCAGGGTCCACTAACTATGGCTACACCTTC
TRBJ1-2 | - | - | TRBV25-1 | CASRNRADGYTF | TGTGCCAGCAGAAACAGGGCTGATGGCTACACCTTC
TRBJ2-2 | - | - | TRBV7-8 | CASSLAGIGELFF | TGTGCCAGCAGCTTAGCCGGGATCGGGGAGCTGTTTTTT
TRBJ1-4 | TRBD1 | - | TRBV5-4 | CASSSQGGDEKLFF | TGTGCCAGCAGCTCACAGGGGGGCGATGAAAAACTGTTTTTT
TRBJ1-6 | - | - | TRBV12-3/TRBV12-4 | CASSSGLNSPLHF | TGTGCCAGCAGTTCGGGACTCAATTCACCCCTCCACTTT
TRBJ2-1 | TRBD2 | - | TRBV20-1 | CSASRGILAGGPGDEQFF | TGCAGTGCTAGTAGGGGTATCCTAGCGGGAGGGCCGGGGGATGAGCAGTTCTTC
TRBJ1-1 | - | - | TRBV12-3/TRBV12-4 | CASSYREGAFF | TGTGCCAGCAGTTACAGGGAAGGGGCTTTCTTT
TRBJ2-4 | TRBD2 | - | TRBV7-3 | CASSFGTSGAKNIQYF | TGTGCCAGCAGCTTTGGGACTAGCGGGGCCAAAAACATTCAGTACTTC
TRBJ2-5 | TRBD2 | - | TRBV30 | CAWDRAGGLETQYF | TGTGCCTGGGACCGAGCGGGAGGGCTAGAGACCCAGTACTTC
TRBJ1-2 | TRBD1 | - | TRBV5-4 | CASSLGYRGVNYGYTF | TGTGCCAGCAGCTTGGGTTACAGGGGAGTAAACTATGGCTACACCTTC
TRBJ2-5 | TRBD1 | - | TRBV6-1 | CASSDPAGTGRGQETQYF | TGTGCCAGCAGTGATCCTGCCGGGACAGGGAGAGGCCAAGAGACCCAGTACTTC
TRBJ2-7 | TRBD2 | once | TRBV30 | CAWELAPAYEQYF | TGTGCCTGGGAACTAGCGCCCGCCTACGAGCAGTACTTC
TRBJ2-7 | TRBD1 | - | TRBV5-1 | CASSFDRGDTYEQYF | TGCGCCAGCAGCTTTGACAGGGGCGATACCTACGAGCAGTACTTC
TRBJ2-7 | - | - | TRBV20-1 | CSASGGTPYEQYF | TGCAGTGCTAGTGGGGGGACTCCCTACGAGCAGTACTTC
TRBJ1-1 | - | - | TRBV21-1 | CASSPRDRPRDTEAFF | TGTGCCAGCAGCCCCCGAGACAGGCCAAGGGACACTGAAGCTTTCTTT
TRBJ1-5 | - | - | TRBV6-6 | CASRSTGTNQPQHF | TGTGCCAGCAGGTCTACAGGGACCAATCAGCCCCAGCATTTT
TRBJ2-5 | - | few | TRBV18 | CASSPERNYQETQYF | TGTGCCAGCTCACCCGAGCGGAACTACCAAGAGACCCAGTACTTC
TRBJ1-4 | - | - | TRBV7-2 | CASSLGGDFFEKLFF | TGTGCCAGCAGCTTAGGAGGGGACTTTTTCGAAAAACTGTTTTTT